The clone carrying this T cell receptor (beta chain) was recorded a few times. The antigen is unknown. V was shortened by 0 bases and J by 1 base, with 12 bases between the two germline ends. CDR1 and CDR2 (germline): MGHRA, YSYEKL. The CDR3 extends over 16 amino acids. TCRdb itself ran the reads through MiXCR, one entry per CDR3 protein. The table lists 250,000 or so distinct CDR3 sequences, 9.1% of them singletons. This sample was included in a study of T cell repertoires in cytomegalovirus infection. As for the study in general: Public signatures in TCR beta pointed to CMV infection and matching HLA type. Study-level points and caveats: Totalled public TCR beta family frequency picked out people who carried CMV plus the relevant HLA.

This TCR was sampled from a human donor in good health (CMV status not recorded). Some clones in this sample may be carry-over from other donors' samples. Sequencing input: PBMCs. The chain uses TRBV4-1 and TRBJ1-1, with D possibly TRBD1 on 6 matching bases. In DNA form, the CDR3 reads TGCGCCAGCAGCCAAGATCGCAGACAGGCGAACACTGAAGCTTTCTTT. Translating gives CASSQDRRQANTEAFF.